The entry below gives a single T cell receptor (beta chain) sequence along with its context. This clone was detected a few times. Its cognate antigen has yet to be identified. Per-base quality was not reported, and no clone a single base away is much larger than it. The sample comes from a study of cytomegalovirus exposure and HLA in healthy donors (dated by TCRdb to about 2017). For the wider study: An earlier analysis of some 600 of the donors reported approximately 260 Gb of sequence data and around 100 million unique TCR beta sequences obtained from approximately 180 million T cells. The study profiled the T cell repertoires of hundreds of subjects by immunosequencing and related them to cytomegalovirus serostatus. An earlier analysis of 587 of the donors used high-throughput TCR beta sequencing to judge whether each TCR beta V gene segment behaved as functional or pseudogenic. Genome-wide SNP genotypes for about 65% of the 666 donors were used in a later genetic analysis, which treated that subset as a discovery cohort. All discovery cohort repertoires had been generated using a single sequencing platform. Typing coverage varied by locus: roughly 620-640 donors for A, B, C, DRB1 and DQB1; 522 for DQA1; about 590 for DPA1; 400 to 480 for DPB1. To predict cytomegalovirus infection status, the study combined high-throughput TCR immunosequencing, statistical association of individual TCRs with disease status, and machine learning. Of the roughly 390 genotyped donors, about 80% fell in the genetic ancestry cluster associated with self-reported Caucasian donors. Rather than using new phenotypic data, the later analysis identified candidate immune exposures from TCR beta sequences and from how often those sequences occurred across donors. Across under 500 genotyped donors of the cohort, an average of roughly 230,000 unique TCR beta nucleotide sequences per donor were sequenced, and 15% to 20% of those sequences were non-productive. In a later analysis, previously published TCR beta repertoires from roughly 710 donors were re-analyzed and high-resolution HLA genotyping was added so that TCR occurrence patterns could be studied. Along with the roughly 610-subject first cohort, a separate validation cohort of around 120 different subjects was used. Donor age, sex, ethnicity and CMV serostatus were compiled alongside the repertoire data. Because of strong linkage in the cohort, roughly five DR-DQ haplotypes were treated as single units for association and clustering. The study aimed to test whether cataloging public T cell receptors could reveal signatures of past pathogen exposure. Class I and class II HLA loci were covered by the typing at four-digit resolution. An early release covering roughly 580 HLA-typed donors comprised about 300 gigabases of sequencing data and about 90 million unique TCR sequences. Results and caveats for the whole study, not just this receptor: In a later analysis, HLA-associated TCR beta chains were found to be more clonally expanded and to have lower generation probabilities than equally common non-associated chains. In a later genetic analysis, fewer N-insertions in productive TCRs were reported among donors in an Asian-associated ancestry cluster than the approximately 710-donor mean. This cohort had only TCR beta chains sequenced, and the lack of alpha or paired-chain data limited which features could be detected. A later analysis associated about 18,000 TCR beta sequences with specific HLA alleles at a false discovery rate of 0.05. Immune exposure information for the cohort was limited to CMV serostatus. In an earlier analysis of fewer than 750 of the donors, most TCR beta V segments were observed in productive rearrangements about 87% or about 30% of the time, broadly matching IMGT annotations. It was suggested by the authors that the approach could potentially be generalized to other disease states and immunological phenotypes. In a later analysis, the rate of TCR association differed among HLA loci, with DRB1 alleles having the most associated TCRs and HLA-C alleles having the fewest. In a later analysis, several top co-occurrence clusters were reported to appear linked to parvovirus B19, influenza, CMV and Epstein-Barr virus. Assigning TCR associations to individual alleles was difficult when HLA alleles, especially DR and DQ, strongly co-occurred. The presence/absence analyses assumed that sequencing depth was roughly uniform across donors, and that assumption may not be true. A further reported finding was that TCR beta sequences accurately predicted the HLA-A and HLA-B alleles for most subjects in the first cohort. Most CMV-associated TCR beta chains appeared to be HLA-restricted in a later analysis, and the HLA associations seemed to be driven largely by CMV exposure. A cluster of highly shared sequence variants was judged likely to represent a technical artifact of the sequencing pipeline. The study gave a list of more than 150 TCR beta chains associated with cytomegalovirus. Three of the identified cytomegalovirus-associated TCR beta chains were confirmed in vitro to be specific for cytomegalovirus antigens. Some 16 rarely observed V segments, including chromosome 9 orphons, were excluded from the earlier analysis of about 600 of the donors because counts were too low. The classifier was reported to diagnose cytomegalovirus status with high specificity and sensitivity in both the original cohort and the validation cohort. V-gene and J-gene trimming of TCR beta chains was associated with a missense DCLRE1C variant in a later genetic analysis, and the association was replicated in an independent cohort. Because the 87-base-pair reads could not distinguish some IMGT-functional V segments, including TRBV6-2 and TRBV6-3, those segments were excluded. Linkage disequilibrium might explain the correlated functional status among segregating V segments, but an unknown experimental factor could not be excluded. Because HLA typing was unavailable for some donors at each locus, only the typed subset was used in association tests. While some public TCRs were present in many individuals, most TCR sequences turned up only very rarely across donors.

The CDR1 and CDR2 encoded by the germline V gene are MNHEY and SVGAGI. Ends trimmed: V by 3 bases, J by 14 bases; bases unmatched to a gene: 7. There are 12 amino acids in the CDR3, from cysteine to phenylalanine inclusive. CDR3 DNA only is kept here, 36 bases in frame from base 1. Library preparation used the immunoSEQ multiplex PCR assay. For the multiplex PCR, a mixture combining 60 forward primers for TCR Vbeta segments and 13 reverse primers for TCR Jbeta segments was used. The CDR3 region of rearranged TCR beta genes was amplified from genomic DNA by a multiplex PCR assay. The amplified TCR beta libraries were sequenced on the Illumina HiSeq System as 87-base-pair reads. The original pipeline was this. A later analysis tallied approximately 87 million unique TCR beta chains across the approximately 670 repertoires, and approximately 9.9 million of those chains were shared by two or more donors. Raw reads were error-corrected and collapsed into unique sequences by a nearest-neighbor algorithm in which closely related sequences were merged to remove PCR and sequencing errors. CDR3 sequences were aligned to IMGT reference sequences to assign V, D and J gene segments. For a sequence to be retained, at least a six-nucleotide match to both a V gene segment and a J gene segment was required. Rearrangements were called productive when the CDR3 lacked stop codons and stayed in frame with V and J; all others were non-productive. CDR3 was defined according to IMGT convention as the region running from the second conserved V-encoded cysteine to the conserved J-encoded phenylalanine. The earlier analysis of 587 of the donors excluded sequences that lacked an unambiguous match to a single V gene segment. An earlier analysis of almost 600 of the donors classified V segments as functional when productive rearrangements were above 56.7% and as segregating when the standard deviation between donors was above 5%. A statistical classification framework was developed to diagnose cytomegalovirus status using the catalog of TCR beta chain sequences. In a later analysis, TCR nucleotide sequences were compared against IMGT/GENE-DB human TR gene sequences so that V and J genes could be assigned. The TCRdist pipeline was used in a later analysis to assign CDR3 sequences and most-parsimonious VDJ recombination scenarios. In a later analysis, each TCR beta chain was defined by its CDR3 amino acid sequence together with its V-gene family, and reads without a unique V-gene family were excluded. In a later analysis, 500 to 650 highly shared, low-generation-probability nucleotide sequences were removed to address suspected cross-contamination and a sequencing artifact. In a later analysis, a clonal expansion index was calculated for each public chain from normalized within-repertoire ranks of inferred template counts. A later analysis computed generation probabilities with a VDJ recombination model fitted to out-of-frame rearrangements, and checked the results against IGoR. Hypergeometric tests were used in a later analysis to score TCR-TCR, TCR-HLA and TCR-CMV co-occurrence, with a repertoire-size bias correction applied to the TCR pairs. In a later analysis, false discovery rates were estimated by permuting HLA or CMV assignments 20 times. In a later analysis, co-occurring TCRs were grouped with DBSCAN, and TCRdist sequence similarity was added when clustering was performed within HLA-allele-positive subsets. For co-occurrence clustering, repertoires with fewer than 30,000 or more than 120,000 public chains were excluded, along with roughly five repertoires with anomalous nucleotide sharing. TCRdb limited this immuneACCESS table to in-frame rearrangements with V and J called. A share of clones is missing; checked studies link under half to unresolved V genes, and the rest is unexplained. The DNA was the basis for D and trimming; V, J and clone size are from that table. The table for this sample lists 80,000 or so clones; 70% to 85% of them were counted only once. 7.2% of the sample lies in the top ten.

The cohort was made up of around 720 healthy bone marrow donors. All cohort members were sampled while nominally healthy, although unrecorded immune exposures were likely present. The donor tested CMV seronegative and was one of the 352 seronegative cohort members. A peripheral blood sample was provided by each donor, and peripheral blood mononuclear cells were used for TCR beta sequencing. The Qiagen DNeasy Blood Extraction Kit was used to extract genomic DNA from the blood cell samples. The material sequenced was PBMCs. The chain links TRBV6-5 with TRBJ1-1, and 9 junctional nucleotides match TRBD1. This clonotype was sampled from a woman aged 40 to 49 in good health and CMV-seronegative. DNA sequence: TGTGCCAGCAGTTATGGGGACAGGGACCCCTTCTTT. This sequence encodes CASSYGDRDPFF.